This T cell receptor beta chain was recovered during a study of cytomegalovirus exposure and HLA in healthy donors. The PCR used 60 Vbeta and 13 Jbeta primers. Repertoires were generated with immunoSEQ multiplex PCR, while TCRdb's copy carries only in-frame clones and drops some. The repertoire holds 150,000 to 200,000 clones, with around 81% as singletons. This clone was observed a single time. The germline V gene has CDR1 SQVTM and CDR2 ANQGSEA. Trimming cost V 4 bases and J 6 bases, with 10 bases left between them. This CDR3 has 11 amino acids. What was sequenced was PBMCs. The rearrangement uses TRBV29-1 and TRBJ2-7; D unclear. The sequence was collected from a man aged 30-40 years in good health and CMV-seronegative. CDR3 sequence reads: CSVAPGSEQYF. The CDR3, as DNA: TGCAGCGTTGCTCCAGGCTCCGAGCAGTACTTC.